This entry is about one T cell receptor beta chain. What it binds is not known. This specimen belongs to a study of PD-1 blockade in mismatch repair-deficient tumors. The overall study: Patients had approximately 13 mismatch repair-deficient cancer types, all previously treated and progressing. General study findings and limits: After pembrolizumab, tumor-resident clones rose rapidly, then generally contracted before radiologic responses.

J gave up 2 bases and V 4 bases, and 9 bases lay outside the gene matches. Germline assignment: CDR1 SGHRS and CDR2 YFSETQ. The CDR3 totals 16 residues. All patients were mismatch repair deficient, assessed by either PCR or immunohistochemistry. Three pembrolizumab responders had their TCRs sequenced. Using immunoSEQ multiplex PCR, the repertoire was profiled, and TCRdb retains in-frame clones only, with some absent. The data show 40,000 or so clones, over 80% seen once. Sequenced here: PBMCs, sampled approximately 41 weeks after starting pembrolizumab. V and J are TRBV5-1 and TRBJ2-7; 10 nucleotides align to TRBD1. The TCR sequence derives from an adult with mismatch repair-deficient cancer. This chain's CDR3 is CASSLAPGTGAYEQYF. The CDR3 DNA reads TGCGCCAGCAGCCTGGCTCCCGGGACAGGGGCCTACGAGCAGTACTTC.